This T cell receptor (beta chain) was recovered during a study of T-cell reconstitution after alpha-beta-depleted transplantation in children. The study, taken as a whole, reports: It was newly produced T cells that mostly accounted for T-cell counts and diversity one year after transplant. There were some patients whose high TCRbeta diversity at day 60 came from surviving recipient T cells and thymic progenitors. The study reportedly traced alpha-beta T cells about two months after transplant to several hundred expanded graft clones.

Unique molecular identifiers were incorporated into the prepared TCRbeta library. Each CDR3 protein gets one entry after TCRdb re-called the PCR reads with MiXCR. Among approximately 650,000 distinct CDR3 sequences listed, about an eighth were seen once. Note on this clonotype: Its antigen is unknown.

The CDR3 consists of 17 residues. The V gene end was trimmed by 3 bases and the J gene end by 3 bases; junction bases not matched to a gene: 11. The germline CDR1 and CDR2 sequences are SGHDN and FVKESK. The V gene is TRBV14, the J gene TRBJ2-1; 7 bases are shared with TRBD1. Source: PBMCs, taken before TCRalphabeta/CD19-depleted stem cell transplant. This sequence originates from a girl aged 2-10 years with congenital amegakaryocytic thrombocytopenia, due to receive a stem cell transplant. As DNA, the CDR3 is TGTGCCAGCAGCCATGGAACTAGAGCAGGGGGCTACAATGAGCAGTTCTTC. Its protein is CASSHGTRAGGYNEQFF.